Listed below are T cell receptor beta chains from one sample, sequenced in a study of breast tumors, draining lymph nodes, adjacent tissues. TCRdb analysed the multiplex PCR reads with MiXCR anew, one entry per CDR3 protein. Of 85,000 to 130,000 distinct CDR3 sequences listed, 21% were seen once; the top ten hold more than 0.9%. The specimen sequenced was axillary lymph node tissue. Every receptor here comes from a female donor with breast cancer. Some clones in this sample may be carry-over from other donors' samples. The CDR3 runs from the conserved cysteine through the conserved F or W. A D gene is named only where the DNA matches it firmly. Size tells how often a clone was seen (once, few, many) or the class of an expanded clone, and some rows leave it out.

cdr3_length,j_call,d_call,clone_size,v_call,cdr3_nt,cdr3_aa
18,TRBJ2-5,-,-,TRBV7-9,TGTGCCAGCAGCTTATTGGTTAGGGGGGGGGGAGGAGGAGAGACCCAGTACTTC,CASSLLVRGGGGGETQYF
11,TRBJ2-4,-,-,TRBV19,TGTGCCAGTAGTCTCGGGACCATTCAGTACTTC,CASSLGTIQYF
15,TRBJ2-7,-,many,TRBV6-5,TGTGCCAGCAGACACGGACAGTCTGGGTCCTACGAGCAGTACTTC,CASRHGQSGSYEQYF
17,TRBJ2-1,TRBD2,few,TRBV3-1,TGTGCCAGCAGCCAAGGGACTAGCGGGAGGGCCGTCGATGAGCAGTTCTTC,CASSQGTSGRAVDEQFF
13,TRBJ2-2,TRBD1,many,TRBV10-3,TGTGCCATCACTGACAGGGACCCCGGGGAGCTGTTTTTT,CAITDRDPGELFF
12,TRBJ2-2,-,-,TRBV6-2/TRBV6-3,TGTGCCAGCAGTTACCCCACCGGGGAGCTGTTTTTT,CASSYPTGELFF
13,TRBJ1-4,-,-,TRBV20-1,TGCAGTGCTAGGGGATCCTTAAATGAAAAACTGTTTTTT,CSARGSLNEKLFF
17,TRBJ2-1,TRBD2,many,TRBV5-1,TGCGCCAGCAGCTTGGGACTAGCGGGAGTTCTCTACAATGAGCAGTTCTTC,CASSLGLAGVLYNEQFF
13,TRBJ1-5,-,-,TRBV30,TGTGCCTGGAGCCTGGACAGAAATCAGCCCCAGCATTTT,CAWSLDRNQPQHF
14,TRBJ1-1,-,-,TRBV9,TGTGCCAGCAGCGTACTCTGGGCCAACACTGAAGCTTTCTTT,CASSVLWANTEAFF
15,TRBJ1-2,-,many,TRBV9,TGTGCCAGCAGCCGAATGGGGGACGCTAACTATGGCTACACCTTC,CASSRMGDANYGYTF
19,TRBJ2-2,TRBD1,many,TRBV5-1,TGCGCCAGCAGCTTGCAGGGGGCGTCACGAGGGTGGAGCACCGGGGAGCTGTTTTTT,CASSLQGASRGWSTGELFF
15,TRBJ1-4,-,-,TRBV5-1,TGCGCCAGCAGCTTGGCTGGGGGGGCTAATGAAAAACTGTTTTTT,CASSLAGGANEKLFF
15,TRBJ1-5,TRBD1,many,TRBV19,TGTGCCAGTATTCCCCGACAGGGGCGCAATCAGCCCCAGCATTTT,CASIPRQGRNQPQHF
16,TRBJ2-1,-,-,TRBV5-4,TGTGCCAGCAGCCGGGGGACTGGCGGGGTGGGAAATGAGCAGTTCTTC,CASSRGTGGVGNEQFF
14,TRBJ2-2,-,-,TRBV11-2,TGTGCCAGCAGCTTAGAACAGGGCGCCGGGGAGCTGTTTTTT,CASSLEQGAGELFF
15,TRBJ2-5,-,many,TRBV7-3,TGTGCCAGCAGCTTAACCGGGGTGGCTAAAGAGACCCAGTACTTC,CASSLTGVAKETQYF
15,TRBJ2-3,TRBD1,many,TRBV19,TGTGCCAGTAGTTCACGGGACAGGGAATTTGGTACGCAGTATTTT,CASSSRDREFGTQYF
14,TRBJ2-7,-,many,TRBV12-5,TGTGCTAGTGGTTTGGTGGCCGTTTCCTACGAGCAGTACTTC,CASGLVAVSYEQYF
15,TRBJ2-5,TRBD1,many,TRBV5-8,TGTGCCAGCAGCCTAACCGGGACAGGGGGAGAGACCCAGTACTTC,CASSLTGTGGETQYF
15,TRBJ2-5,-,many,TRBV2,TGTGCCAGCAGTGACGGGGCCCTGGGGGGAGAGACCCAGTACTTC,CASSDGALGGETQYF
12,TRBJ2-7,-,many,TRBV2,TGTGCCAGCAGTAAAATGGGATACGAGCAGTACTTC,CASSKMGYEQYF
13,TRBJ1-2,-,many,TRBV9,TGTGCCAGCAGCGTAGAAGGGGGGACGGGCTACACCTTC,CASSVEGGTGYTF
13,TRBJ2-2,TRBD2,many,TRBV20-1,TGCAGTGCTAGGGGCGGGAGGACCGGGGAGCTGTTTTTT,CSARGGRTGELFF
14,TRBJ1-4,-,many,TRBV7-9,TGTGCCAGCAGCTTAGCGCCCATTAATGAAAAACTGTTTTTT,CASSLAPINEKLFF
12,TRBJ1-5,-,many,TRBV28,TGTGCCAGCAGTTTAGTCGGCCAGCCCCAGCATTTT,CASSLVGQPQHF
13,TRBJ2-2,-,-,TRBV30,TGTGCCTATCCGGGACTTGACACCGGGGAGCTGTTTTTT,CAYPGLDTGELFF
14,TRBJ2-1,TRBD2,many,TRBV6-1,TGTGCCAGCAGCGACGGACTAGCGGGAGACGAGCAGTTCTTC,CASSDGLAGDEQFF
14,TRBJ2-7,-,many,TRBV5-1,TGCGCCAGCAGCTTCCGGGACCGCTCCTACGAGCAGTACTTC,CASSFRDRSYEQYF
13,TRBJ2-2,TRBD2,-,TRBV3-1,TGTGCCAGCAGCCTGCCGGGGGGCGGGGAGCTGTTTTTT,CASSLPGGGELFF
13,TRBJ2-1,-,many,TRBV9,TGTGCCAGCAGCGTACGCACAGACAATGAGCAGTTCTTC,CASSVRTDNEQFF
14,TRBJ1-2,-,many,TRBV20-1,TGCAGTGCTAGAGATTCGGACACTAACTATGGCTACACCTTC,CSARDSDTNYGYTF
15,TRBJ1-6,TRBD1,many,TRBV7-9,TGTGCCAGCAGCTTGGCCGGGACAGGGACTTCACCCCTCCACTTT,CASSLAGTGTSPLHF
15,TRBJ2-3,-,many,TRBV7-9,TGTGCCAGCAGCTCGAGGACAGTTTTCACAGATACGCAGTATTTT,CASSSRTVFTDTQYF
15,TRBJ2-7,TRBD2,many,TRBV3-1,TGTGCCAGCAGCCAAAAACTAGCGGGGGCCTACGAGCAGTACTTC,CASSQKLAGAYEQYF
13,TRBJ2-7,-,many,TRBV7-2,TGTGCCAGCAGCTTAGGCCACCGCTACGAGCAGTACTTC,CASSLGHRYEQYF
17,TRBJ2-7,-,many,TRBV19,TGTGCCAGTAGTATGGGCTTTAAACAGGGAAGGGACTACGAGCAGTACTTC,CASSMGFKQGRDYEQYF